This T cell receptor beta chain was obtained from a study of blood T cells in healthy people across ages (dated by TCRdb to the mid-2010s). Some background on the complete study: Template switching captured roughly one uniquely barcoded TCR beta cDNA molecule per two T cells in model experiments. Using the same blood draw, the study looked at two additional independent replicas of 1 million unique cDNA reads for two donors, one aged 18 to 29 and the other aged 80 or older. The donors were divided into four age groups: young (average approximately 17 years), middle-aged (about 39), aged (around 59) and long-lived (approximately 74). Age-related changes in TCR beta repertoire diversity were measured in the study by deep sequencing normalized with unique cDNA molecular identifiers.

Including both end residues, the CDR3 is 15 amino acids long. This entry keeps only the CDR3 DNA: 45 bases, framed from base 1. In the germline V gene, CDR1 corresponds to MDHEN and CDR2 to SYDVKM. Clipping removes 1 base from V and 4 bases from J, with 1 as the unmatched junction base count. The receptor library was made with 5' RACE. The sequencer was an Illumina HiSeq 2500. A second PCR of about 6 to 11 cycles was performed with a sample-barcoded 5' primer and a J-beta primer mix. Each TCR beta cDNA molecule received a unique molecular identifier from a template-switch 5' adaptor carrying 12 random nucleotides. At least 2.5 million CDR3-containing paired-end reads were obtained from each sample. First-strand cDNA synthesis was performed from all RNA using the Mint cDNA synthesis kit, with priming by a TRBC-specific oligonucleotide. Following uracil-DNA glycosylase treatment, a first 18-cycle PCR with universal primers M1SS and BC2_uni_R was performed on all cDNA. In the paper's pipeline: For normalization, 1 million high-quality reads were randomly selected from each sample, with every read carrying a distinct molecular identifier. Instead of being binned into consensus sequences, reads that shared molecular identifiers were thrown out. MiTCR, set to a Q25 quality threshold and the strictest error-elimination algorithm, was used for CDR3 identification, clonotype clustering and error correction. A nonparametric unseen species model using Euler transformation provided a lower-bound estimate of total TCR beta diversity. The public reads were reanalyzed by TCRdb: fastp trimming at Q25, MiXCR alignment, in-frame beta chains only. A single entry per CDR3 protein holds the most common genes and DNA from its merged rows. The V and J calls come from TCRdb's annotation, not from the publication. The sample table shows about 840,000 distinct CDR3 sequences, and 25% to 30% are seen once. The leading ten clones occupy 10% to 13% of the sample.

The donors were some 39 Caucasian individuals from Russia, aged roughly 6 to 100 years, who were systemically healthy. Roughly 10 milliliters of peripheral blood were collected from each donor into EDTA-treated Vacutainer tubes. Ficoll-Paque density-gradient centrifugation was used to isolate PBMCs, with at least 6.5 million per sample. Trizol reagent was used to extract total RNA from the PBMCs, yielding at least 5.5 micrograms per sample. For every donor, an aliquot of PBMCs went through flow cytometry to measure the percentages of naive CD45RAhigh/CD27high T cells. To note about this clonotype: No cognate antigen has been identified for it. This is likely a read error, given that the CDR3 carries no conserved phenylalanine or tryptophan at its end.

On the study overall, not on this receptor specifically: As age increased, observed TCR beta diversity per million T cells dropped in a roughly linear way, and a significant reduction was already evident by age roughly 36. Because the CMV infection status of the donors was unknown, age-related changes in expanded clonotypes may potentially have been confounded. Compared with the aged group, more naive CD4+ T cells, fewer expanded clones and increased TCR diversity were shown by the long-lived group, suggesting age selection. Observed TCR beta diversity correlated strongly with the percentage of naive T cells measured by flow cytometry. Total diversity estimates from one million sequenced T cells were considered lower bounds and underestimates. Conclusive comparison of naive and antigen-experienced compartments was prevented by the profiling of bulk unsorted PBMCs.

These sequences were also reported in another study, on T cells of mothers and their children. As that second study puts it: Donors were nine systemically healthy Caucasian individuals: three mothers and their six children. cDNA synthesis used all of the extracted RNA, with roughly 1.6 ug of RNA in each 15 ul reaction. In the second PCR, the M1S primer introduced both the sample barcodes and 2-4 random nucleotides. Each mother yielded over 8 million TCR beta CDR3 reads and each child some 3 million reads. TCR recombination output is similarly shaped by thymic selection in related and unrelated pairs, with a minor effect exerted by inherited differences. Related mother-child pairs always showed normalized repertoire overlap that was slightly higher than in unrelated mother-child pairs, though the difference was never significant. No persistent microchimeric T cell clones were found, with a detection sensitivity of 85 to 100 clones per million clonotypes. The study used deep NGS to compare TCR beta repertoires of mothers and children, seeking features distinguishing related mother-child pairs from unrelated individuals. On average, the children were approximately 11 +/- 4 years old, while the mothers were approximately 41 +/- 4 years old. After adapters were ligated using NEBNext reagents, the libraries underwent 100+100 nt paired-end sequencing on an Illumina HiSeq 2000. Mother and child libraries were prepared a month apart and sequenced in separate runs to prevent cross-contamination. Each donor had between 500,000 and 2,000,000 distinct TCR beta clonotypes identified. Naive TCR beta clonotypes were estimated from low-frequency clonotypes matched to each donor's FACS-determined naive share, without sorting.

The chain is assembled from TRBV28 and TRBJ2-1; 10 bases in between match TRBD2. The source is a woman between 40 and 50 years old in good health. Specimen: blood. The DNA sequence is given as TGTGCCAGCAGTTTATCGACTAGCGGGTACAATGAGCAGTTCTGC. Translated, this gives CASSLSTSGYNEQFC.